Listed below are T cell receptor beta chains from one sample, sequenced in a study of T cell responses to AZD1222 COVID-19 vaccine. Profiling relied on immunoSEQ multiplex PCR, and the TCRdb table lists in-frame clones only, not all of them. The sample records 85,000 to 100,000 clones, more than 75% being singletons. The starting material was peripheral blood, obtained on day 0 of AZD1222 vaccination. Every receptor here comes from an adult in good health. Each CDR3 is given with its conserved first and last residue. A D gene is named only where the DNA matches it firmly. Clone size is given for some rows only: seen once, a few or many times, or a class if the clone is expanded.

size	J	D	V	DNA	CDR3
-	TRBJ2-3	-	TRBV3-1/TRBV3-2	TGTGCCAGCAGCCAAGCGGATACGCAGTATTTT	CASSQADTQYF
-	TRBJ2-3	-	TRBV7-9	TGTGCCTCTCCCGAGGGCCTCCTAACAGATACGCAGTATTTT	CASPEGLLTDTQYF
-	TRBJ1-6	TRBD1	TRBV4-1	TGCGCCAGCAGCCAAGATAAGGGGGCCGTATCACCCCTCCACTTT	CASSQDKGAVSPLHF
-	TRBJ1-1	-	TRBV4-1	TGCGCCAGCACTATTTACGTGGGGCAGGGCACTGAAGCTTTCTTT	CASTIYVGQGTEAFF
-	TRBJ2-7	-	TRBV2	TGTGCCAGCGGGGGCCATCCCTACGAGCAGTACTTC	CASGGHPYEQYF
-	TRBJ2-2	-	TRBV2	TGTGCCACCCGTTGGAGCACCGGGGAGCTGTTTTTT	CATRWSTGELFF
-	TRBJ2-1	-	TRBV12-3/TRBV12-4	TGTGCCAGCAGTTTCCGGTACAATGAGCAGTTCTTC	CASSFRYNEQFF
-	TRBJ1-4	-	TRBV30	TGTGCCTGGAGTACTTTAGGGGATGAAAAACTGTTTTTT	CAWSTLGDEKLFF
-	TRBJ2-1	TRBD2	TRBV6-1	TGTGCCAGCAGTGAATCTGCGCGGGGGGGCTACAATGAGCAGTTCTTC	CASSESARGGYNEQFF
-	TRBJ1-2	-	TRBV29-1	TGCAGCGTTTCTCACTTGGATTATGGCTACACCTTC	CSVSHLDYGYTF
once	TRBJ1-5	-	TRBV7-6	TGTGCCAGCAGCTTAGAGGTGGGCAGTAGCAATCAGCCCCAGCATTTT	CASSLEVGSSNQPQHF
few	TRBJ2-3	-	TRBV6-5	TGTGCCAGCAGAACAGGTACACTAGATACGCAGTATTTT	CASRTGTLDTQYF
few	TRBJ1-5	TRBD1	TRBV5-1	TGCGCCAGCAGCTTAGGACAGGGAACGCAGCCCCAGCATTTT	CASSLGQGTQPQHF
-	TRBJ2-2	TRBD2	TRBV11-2	TGTGCCAGCAGCCCATGGTTTAGCGGGGGGATTAACACCGGGGAGCTGTTTTTT	CASSPWFSGGINTGELFF
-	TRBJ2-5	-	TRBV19	TGTGCCAGTAGCGGGACCCTGGGAGAGACCCAGTACTTC	CASSGTLGETQYF
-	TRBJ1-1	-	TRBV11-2	TGTGCCAGCAGCTTTGGGGGCTCTGAAGCTTTCTTT	CASSFGGSEAFF
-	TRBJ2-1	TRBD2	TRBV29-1	TGCAGCGCCGGGACTATCGACCATGAGCAGTTCTTC	CSAGTIDHEQFF
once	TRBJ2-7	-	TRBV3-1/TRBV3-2	TGTGCCAGCAGCCGGTTGGCCTACGAGCAGTACTTC	CASSRLAYEQYF
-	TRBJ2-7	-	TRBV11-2	TGTGCCAGCAGCCCAACTAGGAACGAGCAGTACTTC	CASSPTRNEQYF
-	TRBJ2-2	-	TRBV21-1	TGTGCCAGCCGGACAGGCGTCCTCTCGAACACCGGGGAGCTGTTTTTT	CASRTGVLSNTGELFF
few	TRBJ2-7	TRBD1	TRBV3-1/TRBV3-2	TGTGCCAGCAGCCAAGGTTGGGACAGGGGCTCCTACGAGCAGTACTTC	CASSQGWDRGSYEQYF
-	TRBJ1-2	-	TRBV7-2	TGTGCCAGCAGCACAACCGGGGCGGACGTCTATGGCTACACCTTC	CASSTTGADVYGYTF
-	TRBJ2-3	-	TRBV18	TGTGCCAGCGCCGGGACCGGAGATACGCAGTATTTT	CASAGTGDTQYF